Below, one TCR beta chain is given with its context. It lacks a known antigen. Base qualities are not provided; no much larger clone lies one nucleotide away. Including cysteine and phenylalanine, the CDR3 has 15 amino acids. Left in the record is the CDR3 DNA by itself, 45 bases read in frame from the first base. V loses 4 bases of germline sequence and J loses 2 bases, and the interval between the two ends is 14 bases. Taken from the germline V gene, the CDR1 and CDR2 loops are SGHNT and YENEEA. This specimen belongs to a study of blood T cell repertoires in COVID-19 (dated by TCRdb to 2020 to 2021). For the wider study: Collaborator samples came from the United States, Italy and Spain and covered acute and convalescent phases of COVID-19. The prospective study material was composed of cDNA or gDNA derived from T cells, B-cell-depleted T cells, or PBMCs. A freely available public database, intended as a resource for researchers studying the immune response to SARS-CoV-2, is where the repertoires were released. Where available, HLA class I and class II types were taken from metadata supplied by the sample provider and were not determined by assay-based typing. Sample metadata almost always included a de-identified subject ID, COVID-19 status, age in years and sex. Subjects who had been exposed to COVID-19, were actively infected with it, or had recovered from it provided the deeply sampled blood TCRbeta repertoires that made up the dataset. The samples were drawn from two sources: the first 160 participants of the ongoing ImmuneRACE study, and over 1,000 subjects contributed by 6 global collaborators. General findings and caveats noted by the study authors: How much clinical and demographic metadata was included differed by source and by participant, and the metadata was provided uncurated.

Each collaborating institution followed its own protocols to collect whole blood in K2EDTA tubes. For TCRbeta analysis, collaborators shipped samples as frozen whole blood, isolated PBMCs, or DNA extracted from either of those sample types. TCRbeta CDR3 regions were amplified from genomic DNA by means of the immunoSEQ Assay, a bias-controlled multiplex PCR. The authors processed their data as follows. The number of nucleated cells in each sample was estimated by amplification of reference gene primers within the assay. To quantify the absolute abundance of each unique TCRbeta CDR3 rearrangement, sequence reads were collapsed and filtered. Productive Simpson clonality was computed per sample as the square root of Simpson's diversity index over productive rearrangements. As stored in TCRdb, this immuneACCESS dataset retains in-frame rearrangements with V and J assigned. A fraction of the clones does not appear; measured against another copy, unresolved V genes explain less than half of the discrepancy, and the remainder lacks a known reason. That table supplies the V and J calls and clone size; D and trimming were determined from the DNA. The sample table records 100,000 or so clones; 85% to 90% of these occur just once. Clones ranked in the top ten supply 3.5% to 5% of the sample.

Input material: peripheral blood. The sequence came from a man in his fifties with acute or convalescent COVID-19. The V gene is TRBV11-3 and the J gene is TRBJ2-5; tentative D gene TRBD2, with 6 bases matching. CDR3 loop: CASSSSLAAQETQYF. Read as DNA, the sequence is TGTGCCAGCAGCTCATCGTTAGCGGCACAAGAGACCCAGTACTTC.